These 8 T cell receptor beta chains share one sample of origin, sequenced in a study of radiotherapy plus CTLA-4 blockade in lung cancer. Produced via immunoSEQ multiplex PCR; TCRdb's table is partial and in-frame only. Here the sample spans some 87,000 clones, approximately 80% being singletons. Source: peripheral blood, taken from a patient treated with radiotherapy plus ipilimumab. The receptor set was obtained from a human donor with non-small cell lung cancer that progressed on radiotherapy plus ipilimumab.

The V and J genes are TRBV7-8 and TRBJ1-4; 7 nucleotides agree with TRBD1. Germline loops: CDR1 SGHVS, CDR2 FQNEAQ. This CDR3 is 14 amino acids long. The V gene end was trimmed by 5 bases and the J gene end by 4 bases; junction bases not matched to a gene: 4. The CDR3 DNA sequence: TGTGCCAGCAGCCTGGGACAGTTTAATGAAAAACTGTTTTTT. Residues: CASSLGQFNEKLFF.

In DNA form, the CDR3 reads TGTGCCATCAGTCGCGGGGACAGGGGCACCTACGAGCAGTACTTC. Protein sequence: CAISRGDRGTYEQYF. V is TRBV10-3 and J is TRBJ2-7, with TRBD1 matching 10 bases. The CDR3 totals 15 residues. Germline-derived CDR1 and CDR2 are ENHRY and SYGVKD. The ends lost 5 bases at V and 2 bases at J; junction bases unmatched: 6.

This chain connects TRBV30 to TRBJ1-6; 7 positions agree with TRBD1. V lost 1 base, J lost 6 bases, and 0 bases stayed unmatched. Germline V gene lookup returns CDR1 GTSNPN and CDR2 SVGIG (reference sequence). The CDR3 has 13 amino acids. The DNA for the CDR3 is TGTGCCTGGAGTGGGGACAGTAATTCACCCCTCCACTTT. It codes for CAWSGDSNSPLHF.

V usage is TRBV18 and J usage is TRBJ1-4; the match to TRBD1 covers 8 bases. J gave up 5 bases and V 3 bases, and 11 bases lay outside the gene matches. Germline CDR1 and CDR2: KGHSH and LQKENI. This CDR3 contains 17 residues. The CDR3 coding sequence is TGTGCCAGCTCACCTAGACCGGGACAGGTTCGGAATGAAAAACTGTTTTTT. Its protein is CASSPRPGQVRNEKLFF. Variable domain in full (rest from reference TRBV18 and TRBJ1-4): NAGVMQNPRHLVRRRGQEARLRCSPMKGHSHVYWYRQLPEEGLKFMVYLQKENIIDESGMPKERFSAEFPKEGPSILRIQQVVRGDSAAYFCASSPRPGQVRNEKLFFGSGTQLSVL.

The chain couples TRBV19 to TRBJ2-3, with 9 bases aligning to TRBD2. The germline gives CDR1 LNHDA, CDR2 SQIVND (reference sequence). V shed 6 bases and J 3 bases; nucleotides not matched to a gene: 7. The CDR3 sequence is 15 residues long. The CDR3 DNA reads TGTGCCAGTAGGGCTTTAGCGGGAGTTACAGATACGCAGTATTTT. Its translation: CASRALAGVTDTQYF.

Only a few counts were recorded for this clone. This chain connects TRBV19 to TRBJ1-1; D perhaps matches TRBD1 (5 bases). V lost 4 bases, J lost 11 bases, and 17 bases lay in between. Germline V lookup: CDR1 LNHDA, CDR2 SQIVND (reference sequence). The CDR3 covers 13 residues. CDR3 protein: CASSTGTPELAFF. CDR3 sequence (DNA): TGTGCCAGTAGTACCGGGACCCCGGAGCTCGCTTTCTTT.

The chain uses TRBV15 and TRBJ2-7; the D is unclear. The V gene's germline CDR1 is LNHNV and CDR2 YYDKDF (reference sequence). The V gene lost 0 bases and the J gene lost 7 bases, with 16 bases spanning the gap. CDR3 length equals 15 residues. The CDR3 DNA follows: TGTGCCACCAGCAGAGAGGGTCGACGGGCCGGGGAGCAGTACTTC. Translating gives CATSREGRRAGEQYF.

This chain connects TRBV1 to TRBJ1-4. TRBV1 is an annotated pseudogene. CDR3 length: 18 amino acids. CDR3 sequence reads: CTSSQGPHPDREGEKLFF. The DNA for the CDR3 is TGCACCAGCAGCCAAGGTCCCCACCCCGACAGGGAGGGTGAAAAACTGTTTTTT.